A selection of T cell receptor beta chains follows, all from one sample in a study of blood T cell repertoires in COVID-19. TCRdb's copy holds only in-frame clones and misses some; the assay was immunoSEQ multiplex PCR. The sample shows tens of thousands of clones, roughly 82% of them seen only once. The sequenced sample consisted of peripheral blood. Receptors were obtained from a human donor in a cohort sampled during active COVID-19. Both conserved end residues are part of each CDR3. The D gene is left open where the match is weak. Rows may omit the clone size; those that give it use once, few, many or a size class.

V gene	D gene	J gene	clone size	CDR3 protein	CDR3 DNA
TRBV5-4	TRBD2	TRBJ2-2	.	CASSFSAGEGTGELFF	TGTGCCAGCAGCTTTTCCGCTGGGGAGGGCACCGGGGAGCTGTTTTTT
TRBV9	.	TRBJ2-6	.	CASSVAVGGSGANVLTF	TGTGCCAGCAGCGTAGCGGTCGGCGGCTCTGGGGCCAACGTCCTGACTTTC
TRBV7-9	.	TRBJ1-2	.	CASSLTGQGYTF	TGTGCCAGCAGCTTAACAGGACAGGGCTACACCTTC
TRBV6-5	.	TRBJ1-6	.	CASTDGGKSNSPLHF	TGTGCCAGCACCGATGGCGGCAAGAGTAATTCACCCCTCCACTTT
TRBV5-8	.	TRBJ1-1	.	CASSVTRGSTEAFF	TGTGCCAGCAGCGTCACGCGAGGAAGCACTGAAGCTTTCTTT
TRBV18	.	TRBJ2-3	.	CASSPPGRLDTQYF	TGTGCCAGCTCACCACCCGGTCGGTTAGATACGCAGTATTTT
TRBV2	.	TRBJ1-3	.	CASSADGVAGNTIYF	TGTGCCAGCAGTGCCGACGGGGTAGCTGGAAACACCATATATTTT
TRBV18	.	TRBJ1-1	.	CASSLSVNTEAFF	TGTGCCAGCTCACTCTCGGTGAACACTGAAGCTTTCTTT
TRBV10-2	TRBD2	TRBJ2-3	.	CASRPGASGGYTQYF	TGCGCCAGCCGGCCAGGTGCTAGCGGGGGCTATACGCAGTATTTT
TRBV11-2	TRBD2	TRBJ2-5	few	CASSSPRGTQETQYF	TGTGCCAGCAGCTCCCCGCGGGGGACCCAAGAGACCCAGTACTTC
TRBV14	TRBD1	TRBJ2-7	.	CASSRPGTGTYEQYF	TGTGCCAGCAGCCGACCCGGGACAGGGACCTACGAGCAGTACTTC
TRBV10-3	.	TRBJ2-7	.	CAISGQTYEQYF	TGTGCCATCAGCGGACAAACCTACGAGCAGTACTTC
TRBV12-3/TRBV12-4	.	TRBJ2-1	once	CASSFGVTGEQFF	TGTGCCAGCAGTTTCGGGGTTACGGGTGAGCAGTTCTTC
TRBV6-5	TRBD2	TRBJ2-3	few	CASRTTSGNTDTQYF	TGTGCCAGCAGAACGACTAGCGGGAACACAGATACGCAGTATTTT
TRBV2	TRBD1	TRBJ1-5	few	CASRGQGTSNQPQHF	TGTGCCAGCAGAGGACAGGGAACTAGCAATCAGCCCCAGCATTTT
TRBV5-1	.	TRBJ2-4	.	CASSLGGSKNIQYF	TGCGCCAGCAGCTTGGGAGGGTCCAAAAACATTCAGTACTTC
TRBV6-5	TRBD1	TRBJ2-1	.	CASSYMDRSGQFF	TGTGCCAGCAGTTACATGGACAGGTCAGGGCAGTTCTTC
TRBV19	.	TRBJ2-7	.	CASSHLDRDAYEQYF	TGTGCCAGTAGCCATTTGGACAGAGATGCCTACGAGCAGTACTTC
TRBV11-3	.	TRBJ2-7	once	CASSLASGPTYEQYF	TGTGCCAGCAGCTTAGCCAGCGGGCCTACCTACGAGCAGTACTTC
TRBV6-5	.	TRBJ1-5	.	CASRGEQGSNQPQHF	TGTGCCAGCAGGGGCGAACAAGGTAGCAATCAGCCCCAGCATTTT
TRBV2	TRBD1	TRBJ2-7	.	CASGRDREYEQYF	TGTGCCAGCGGCCGGGACAGGGAATACGAGCAGTACTTC
TRBV11-2	TRBD1	TRBJ1-6	few	CASSPQIGGGSPLHF	TGTGCCAGCAGCCCCCAGATAGGGGGCGGATCACCCCTCCACTTT
TRBV6-2/TRBV6-3	.	TRBJ2-3	.	CASSPSGAPAQYF	TGTGCCAGCAGCCCCAGCGGTGCTCCGGCGCAGTATTTT
TRBV5-4	.	TRBJ2-5	.	CASSSGTSGPETQYF	TGTGCCAGCAGCTCTGGGACATCCGGACCGGAGACCCAGTACTTC
TRBV6-2/TRBV6-3	.	TRBJ1-4	.	CASSTQSPGKLFF	TGTGCCAGCAGTACCCAGAGCCCGGGAAAACTGTTTTTT
TRBV6-6	.	TRBJ1-1	.	CASSYSSGEAFF	TGTGCCAGCAGTTACTCGAGCGGAGAAGCTTTCTTT
TRBV6-6	TRBD2	TRBJ2-1	once	CASTLGAGGPNEQFF	TGTGCCAGCACCTTGGGGGCGGGGGGGCCAAATGAGCAGTTCTTC
TRBV11-2	.	TRBJ2-1	.	CASSLLGRYNEQFF	TGTGCCAGCAGCTTACTGGGCCGATACAATGAGCAGTTCTTC
TRBV4-2	.	TRBJ2-4	.	CASSQDRGPGDIQYF	TGTGCCAGCAGCCAAGACAGGGGACCTGGGGACATTCAGTACTTC
TRBV5-1	TRBD2	TRBJ2-5	.	CASSLELGGSGKTQYF	TGCGCCAGCAGCTTGGAGCTGGGTGGGAGCGGGAAGACCCAGTACTTC
TRBV5-4	TRBD1	TRBJ2-7	.	CASSGSSGGGSKEQYF	TGTGCCAGCAGCGGGTCTTCAGGGGGCGGGTCGAAAGAGCAGTACTTC
TRBV4-1	TRBD2	TRBJ2-7	few	CASSQLAGGPYEQYF	TGCGCCAGCAGCCAGCTAGCGGGGGGGCCCTACGAGCAGTACTTC
TRBV2	.	TRBJ2-2	few	CASSDQNTGELFF	TGTGCCAGCAGTGATCAGAACACCGGGGAGCTGTTTTTT
TRBV5-1	TRBD2	TRBJ2-1	.	CASSTTGTSGGGWFF	TGCGCCAGCAGCACCACCGGGACTAGCGGGGGTGGGTGGTTCTTC
TRBV5-4	TRBD2	TRBJ2-7	.	CASSPGTSGEDEQYF	TGTGCCAGCAGCCCCGGGACTAGCGGGGAAGACGAGCAGTACTTC
TRBV3-1/TRBV3-2	.	TRBJ2-7	.	CASSQETGPWSGQYF	TGTGCCAGCAGCCAAGAGACCGGGCCCTGGAGCGGGCAGTACTTC
TRBV23-1	TRBD1	TRBJ2-1	.	CASRFTGTGTYNEQFF	TGCGCCAGCAGATTTACCGGGACAGGGACCTACAATGAGCAGTTCTTC
TRBV5-1	.	TRBJ2-2	.	CASTPVGGNTGELFF	TGCGCCAGCACGCCGGTGGGGGGAAACACCGGGGAGCTGTTTTTT